This T cell receptor (beta chain) was sequenced during a study of tumour-infiltrating T cells in Burkitt lymphoma (dated by TCRdb to the early 2020s). For the study in its entirety: All epidemiological subtypes of Burkitt lymphoma were represented among the roughly 79 patients who made up the cohort. TCR repertoire data were correlated with clinical outcome; productive clonality predicted overall and progression-free survival, independent of established prognosticators including age at diagnosis.

This clone was detected only a few times. What antigen it recognizes has not been identified. No quality values exist for individual bases; no much larger clone is one base distant. The full study reports these points: Several public clonotypes were found to be shared across numerous Burkitt lymphoma patients, which suggests a shared tumour neoantigen selection that is absent from diffuse large B-cell lymphoma.

Receptor amplification or capture employed the immunoSEQ multiplex PCR assay. Not all clones reach the TCRdb copy of this immuneACCESS table, which keeps in-frame sequences only. Checked studies attribute under half of the gap to unresolved V genes and leave the rest unexplained. In all, the sample holds about 1,000 clones, and 13% of those were seen once. The ten largest clones capture 20% to 25% of the sample. CDR3 length: 18 amino acids, cysteine to phenylalanine. Only the CDR3 part of the read is kept: 54 bases, read in frame from the first base. The germline V gene (reference sequence) supplies CDR1 MNHEY and CDR2 SMNVEV. V lost 2 bases and J lost 5 bases; the stretch between them is 24 bases long.

Sequencing was done on a sample of tumor tissue. The chain is assembled from TRBV27 and TRBJ1-1; the D gene is perhaps TRBD1, from 6 matching bases. The receptor was derived from a human donor with Burkitt lymphoma. The DNA reads as follows: TGTGCCAGCAGTTTAAAAATCCTGGGGGCCCCCTTGGGTACTGAAGCTTTCTTT. This sequence encodes CASSLKILGAPLGTEAFF.